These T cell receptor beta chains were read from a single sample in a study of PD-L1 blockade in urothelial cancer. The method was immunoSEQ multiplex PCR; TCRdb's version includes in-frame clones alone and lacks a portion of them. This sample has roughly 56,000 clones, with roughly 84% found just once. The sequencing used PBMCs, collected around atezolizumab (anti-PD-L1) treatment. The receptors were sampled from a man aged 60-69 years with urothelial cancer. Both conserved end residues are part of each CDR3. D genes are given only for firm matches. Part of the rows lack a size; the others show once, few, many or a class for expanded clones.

TGTGCCAGCAGCTTCTCAGGTGTCGCGTATGAGCAGTACTTC,CASSFSGVAYEQYF,TRBJ2-7,14,TRBV11-2,-,-
TGTGCCAGTAGTATAGATCGCTCCTACGAGCAGTACTTC,CASSIDRSYEQYF,TRBJ2-7,13,TRBV19,-,-
TGTGCCACCAGCAGAGACGCAGGGGACTACGAGCAGTACTTC,CATSRDAGDYEQYF,TRBJ2-7,14,TRBV15,-,once
TGCGCCAGCAGCCCACTCTTGACAGGGGGCGAGCAGTACTTC,CASSPLLTGGEQYF,TRBJ2-7,14,TRBV5-1,TRBD1,-
TGTGCCAGCAGCTTGGGGGGTACGCATCAGCCCCAGCATTTT,CASSLGGTHQPQHF,TRBJ1-5,14,TRBV7-9,-,-
TGTGCCAGCAGCTCCAGGACGGGGAATCAGCCCCAGCATTTT,CASSSRTGNQPQHF,TRBJ1-5,14,TRBV5-8,-,few
TGTGCCAGCAGCCCAATGATAACAGGGGGCACCACCGGGGAGCTGTTTTTT,CASSPMITGGTTGELFF,TRBJ2-2,17,TRBV5-4,TRBD1,once
TGTGCCAGCAGCTTACGGAGACAGATCTCCTACGAGCAGTACTTC,CASSLRRQISYEQYF,TRBJ2-7,15,TRBV7-8,-,-
TGTGCCAGCAGCTTGGGACAGGGTGGGGGCGAGCAGTACTTC,CASSLGQGGGEQYF,TRBJ2-7,14,TRBV5-7,TRBD1,many
TGTGCCAGCACCTTGGACAGGGACCCTGGAAACACCATATATTTT,CASTLDRDPGNTIYF,TRBJ1-3,15,TRBV6-1,TRBD1,once
TGTGCCAGCAGCGTCGCCGATAAGGGCGGGAGGCAAGATACGCAGTATTTT,CASSVADKGGRQDTQYF,TRBJ2-3,17,TRBV9,TRBD2,-
TGTGCCAGCAGTTTAATCCGGACAGGGCGAGATGAGCAGTTCTTC,CASSLIRTGRDEQFF,TRBJ2-1,15,TRBV6-5,TRBD1,-
TGTGCCAGTAGTATGGGTAGCGAGCAAGAGACCCAGTACTTC,CASSMGSEQETQYF,TRBJ2-5,14,TRBV19,-,-
TGCAGCCGAGTCATGAACACTGAAGCTTTCTTT,CSRVMNTEAFF,TRBJ1-1,11,TRBV20-1,-,-
TGTGCCAGCAGTGTACAAGGGAGTGAAAAACTGTTTTTT,CASSVQGSEKLFF,TRBJ1-4,13,TRBV6-1,-,-
TGTGCCTGGAGCTTGAAGCTCAATGAGCAGTTCTTC,CAWSLKLNEQFF,TRBJ2-1,12,TRBV30,-,-
TGTGCCAGCAGCCTCGGACAGGGGGAAGGCTACACCTTC,CASSLGQGEGYTF,TRBJ1-2,13,TRBV7-3,TRBD1,-
TGTGCCAGCAGCTCACACGTCGGACAGGGCACTGAAGCTTTCTTT,CASSSHVGQGTEAFF,TRBJ1-1,15,TRBV7-2,TRBD1,many
TGTGCCACAACACACAACAGGGGGGAGGACACTGAAGCTTTCTTT,CATTHNRGEDTEAFF,TRBJ1-1,15,TRBV19,TRBD1,-
TGTGCCAGCAGCTTAAGAGGGTCCACTAACTATGGCTACACCTTC,CASSLRGSTNYGYTF,TRBJ1-2,15,TRBV7-2,-,-
TGTGCCAGCTCACAGGGACAGGCCGAAAAACTGTTTTTT,CASSQGQAEKLFF,TRBJ1-4,13,TRBV18,TRBD1,-
TGTGCCAGCAGTGAACGGGGGTCGGGTTACACCTTC,CASSERGSGYTF,TRBJ1-2,12,TRBV6-1,-,-